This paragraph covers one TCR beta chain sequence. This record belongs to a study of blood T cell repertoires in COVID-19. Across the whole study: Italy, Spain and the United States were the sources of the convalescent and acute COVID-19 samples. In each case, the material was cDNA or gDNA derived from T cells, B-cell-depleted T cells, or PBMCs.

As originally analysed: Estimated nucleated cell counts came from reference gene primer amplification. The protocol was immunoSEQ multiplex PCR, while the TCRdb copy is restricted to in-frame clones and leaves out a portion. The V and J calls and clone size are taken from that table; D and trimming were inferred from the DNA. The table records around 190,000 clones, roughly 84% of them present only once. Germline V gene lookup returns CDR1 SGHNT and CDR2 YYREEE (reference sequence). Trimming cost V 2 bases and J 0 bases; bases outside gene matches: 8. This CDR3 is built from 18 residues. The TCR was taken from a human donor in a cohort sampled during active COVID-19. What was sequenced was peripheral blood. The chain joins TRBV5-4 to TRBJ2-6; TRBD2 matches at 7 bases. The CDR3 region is CASSFPGLAASGANVLTF. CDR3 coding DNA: TGTGCCAGCAGCTTCCCTGGCCTAGCGGCCTCTGGGGCCAACGTCCTGACTTTC.